These 28 T cell receptor beta chains share one sample of origin, sequenced in a study of shared clonotypes between healthy human individuals (TCRdb year 2020). The protocol used for the library was the immunoSEQ multiplex PCR assay. The table was pulled from immuneACCESS by TCRdb, which kept in-frame rearrangements only. Such tables lose some clones; where checked, under half of the loss comes from unresolved V genes, and the rest has no known cause. The sample profile shows more than 2 million clones; 95% of them were found once. The top ten clones comprise around 0.13% of the sample. The source material was naive CD4+ T cells sorted from blood. The cell subset or site label for this specimen denotes: CD45RA+ positively selected. Receptors originate from a man aged 18 to 30 in good health.

The chain carries TRBV4-1 and TRBJ2-1; D uncertain. Germline assignment: CDR1 MGHRA and CDR2 YSYEKL. This CDR3 region has 14 residues. V shed 0 bases and J shed 8 bases, with 11 bases lying between them. The CDR3 loop is CASSQDRAIYEQFF. Here the CDR3 DNA reads TGCGCCAGCAGCCAAGATAGGGCTATTTATGAGCAGTTCTTC.

The gene calls are TRBV9 and TRBJ2-5; D unclear. Per germline, CDR1 SGDLS and CDR2 YYNGEE. The CDR3 is 14 amino acids. V dropped 6 bases and J dropped 6 bases, with 18 bases sitting between them. The CDR3 sequence: CASTWRPARKTQYF. CDR3 in DNA: TGTGCCAGCACCTGGCGACCAGCCCGTAAGACCCAGTACTTC.

The table lists this clone with a count of one. This chain links TRBV30 with TRBJ1-6, with TRBD1 as a possible D gene (5 bases). The CDR3 sequence is 21 residues long. The germline V gene has CDR1 GTSNPN and CDR2 SVGIG (reference sequence). With 0 bases removed from V and 9 bases from J, the gap between germline ends came to 33 bases. CDR3 bases: TGTGCCTGGAGTGTACCAGGTCCTTCCCCAGGGCCAAGGTTTCCGTCTTCACCCCTCCACTTT. Translated: CAWSVPGPSPGPRFPSSPLHF.

There are a few counts of this clone. V usage is TRBV2 and J usage is TRBJ1-6; the match to TRBD1 covers 12 bases. Germline V gene data show CDR1 as SNHLY and CDR2 as FYNNEI. With 1 base clipped from V and 9 bases from J, the junction kept 4 bases outside the gene matches. This CDR3 region has 16 residues. The CDR3 DNA reads as TGTGCCAGCAGTGAAGAGGGACAGGGGGCGCGTTCACCCCTCCACTTT. Translating it yields CASSEEGQGARSPLHF.

Concerning this clone itself: Other DNA variants within this sample encode the same CDR3. The rearrangement uses TRBV7-2 and TRBJ1-5; D remains ambiguous. Germline V gene data show CDR1 as SGHTA and CDR2 as FQGNSA. Between the trimmed V and J ends, which lost 2 bases and 4 bases, there was a span of 3 bases. This CDR3 spans 12 amino acids. For the CDR3, the DNA is TGTGCCAGCAGCTTATTTAATCAGCCCCAGCATTTT. Amino acid sequence: CASSLFNQPQHF.

This clone was recorded once. The V call is TRBV10-1, the J call TRBJ2-5; no clear D gene. CDR1 is WNHNN, CDR2 SYGVQD, per germline (reference sequence). Trimming removed 3 bases at V and 5 bases at J, with 13 bases between. This CDR3 has 14 amino acids. For the CDR3, the DNA is TGCGCCAGCAGTGACGGACCCCAGGAGGAGACCCAGTACTTC. This codes for CASSDGPQEETQYF.

About this clone itself: The same CDR3 also results from other DNA sequences found in this sample. The rearrangement uses TRBV4-1 and TRBJ2-5, with D perhaps TRBD2 (6 bases). The CDR3 is 15 amino acids. Germline CDR1 is MGHRA and CDR2 is YSYEKL. V lost 0 bases, J lost 1 base, and 9 bases lay in between. Here the CDR3 reads CASSQDGTLQETQYF. Written as DNA, the CDR3 is TGCGCCAGCAGCCAAGATGGGACTCTCCAAGAGACCCAGTACTTC.

The gene calls are TRBV6-8 and TRBJ1-2, with D possibly being TRBD1 (5 bases). The V end was cut by 7 bases, the J end by 8 bases, with 11 bases between. Germline V gene sequence: CDR1 MNHGY, CDR2 SAAAGT. The CDR3 extends over 11 amino acids. The CDR3 is CASKQEGGYTF. CDR3 nucleotides: TGTGCCAGCAAACAGGAGGGAGGCTACACCTTC.

V gene TRBV29-1 combines with J gene TRBJ2-7; 10 bases map to TRBD1. V gave up 7 bases and J gave up 1 base; unmatched junction bases: 10. The length of the CDR3 is 15 residues. The germline V gene has CDR1 SQVTM and CDR2 ANQGSEA. The CDR3 DNA follows: TGCAGCGCCTCTCCGGGACAGGGGAATTCCTACGAGCAGTACTTC. Its protein product is CSASPGQGNSYEQYF.

This chain links TRBV6-9 with TRBJ1-2, with a possible D match to TRBD1 (5 bases). The germline V gene encodes CDR1 MNHGY and CDR2 SVAAGI. Trimming shortened V by 11 bases and J by 8 bases, and 15 bases separated the two germline ends. CDR3 size: 11 residues. CDR3 DNA sequence: TGTGCCGCGTGCCAGGGAAGGGGCTACACCTTC. Amino acids: CAACQGRGYTF.

The chain combines TRBV2 with TRBJ1-1; 7 nucleotides agree with TRBD1. Unmatched junction bases numbered 12, after V lost 2 bases and J lost 6 bases. CDR1 is SNHLY, CDR2 FYNNEI, per germline. The CDR3 has 16 residues. The DNA of the CDR3 is TGTGCCAGCAGTGAAATGGACAGGCCCCAGACCTCTGAAGCTTTCTTT. Its protein product is CASSEMDRPQTSEAFF.

V usage is TRBV6-1 and J usage is TRBJ1-4; D perhaps matches TRBD1 (5 bases). Germline V gene data show CDR1 as MNHNS and CDR2 as SASEGT. The V end lost 0 bases, the J end lost 10 bases, and 9 bases lay between the germline ends. This CDR3 spans 13 amino acids. The CDR3 region has the DNA TGTGCCAGCAGTGAAGCGGAAGGGGTAAAACTGTTTTTT. Its translation: CASSEAEGVKLFF.

The chain combines TRBV18 with TRBJ2-3, with TRBD1 identical over 7 bases. Germline values: CDR1 KGHSH, CDR2 LQKENI. There are 16 residues in the CDR3. V was pared by 3 bases and J by 2 bases, with 8 bases of the junction left unmatched. DNA for the CDR3: TGTGCCAGCTCACCGAAGGGGGCTTCCGTCACAGATACGCAGTATTTT. Translating gives CASSPKGASVTDTQYF.

The CDR3 DNA follows: TGTGCCAGCAGTGCTCACAGCGTTAGCAATCAGCCCCAGCATTTT. This encodes CASSAHSVSNQPQHF. The chain combines TRBV6-1 with TRBJ1-5, with D unresolved. The germline V gene has CDR1 MNHNS and CDR2 SASEGT. This CDR3 is built from 15 residues. Trimming pared 4 bases from V and 0 bases from J, leaving 10 bases between.

The genes are TRBV30 and TRBJ2-7, with a weak D call TRBD2 (5 bases). CDR1 and CDR2 (germline): GTSNPN, SVGIG (reference sequence). The length of the CDR3 is 14 residues. This CDR3 reads CAHGVSGISYEQYF. In DNA, the CDR3 is TGTGCACATGGGGTCAGCGGAATTTCCTACGAGCAGTACTTC.

This chain connects TRBV27 to TRBJ1-2, with unresolved D. CDR3 length: 14 residues. V was cut by 6 bases and J by 2 bases, with 13 bases left in between. Germline V lookup: CDR1 MNHEY, CDR2 SMNVEV (reference sequence). In DNA, the CDR3 is TGTGCCAGCAGCCATGGAGCGGAGAACTATGGCTACACCTTC. The encoded protein is CASSHGAENYGYTF.

CDR3 bases: TGTGCCAGCAGACCTAGGACAGGGGCTGGTAATTCACCCCTCCACTTT. Translated, it gives CASRPRTGAGNSPLHF. The chain joins TRBV28 to TRBJ1-6, with 9 bases identical to TRBD1. The V gene's germline CDR1 is MDHEN and CDR2 SYDVKM. The CDR3 length is 16 residues. J gave up 6 bases and V 6 bases, and 9 bases lay outside the gene matches.

J is TRBJ2-1 and V is TRBV4-1; no definite D call. Per the germline V gene, CDR1 is MGHRA and CDR2 is YSYEKL. The CDR3 consists of 13 residues. The germline V and J ends were trimmed by 1 base and 12 bases, with 13 bases remaining between them. The CDR3 coding sequence is TGCGCCAGCAGCCAAGTTACGGGCGAAATGCAGTTCTTC. Translation gives CASSQVTGEMQFF.

This clone has just one count. This sequence joins TRBV7-8 and TRBJ1-3; 9 nucleotides agree with TRBD1. Germline trimming cut 1 base from V and 0 bases from J; bases unmatched to any gene: 7. Germline CDR1 SGHVS, CDR2 FQNEAQ. The CDR3 runs to 18 residues. CDR3 sequence reads: CASSLGSGTGYSGNTIYF. The CDR3 nucleotides are TGTGCCAGCAGCTTAGGTTCCGGGACAGGGTACTCTGGAAACACCATATATTTT.

The V call is TRBV29-1, the J call TRBJ2-2; 7 bases are shared with TRBD1. The CDR3 is made up of 15 amino acids. From germline, CDR1 is SQVTM and CDR2 ANQGSEA. The junction had 16 bases not matched to a gene; V was cut back by 8 bases and J by 7 bases. The CDR3 spells CSPGPRQGTNGELFF. The CDR3 DNA reads as TGCAGCCCCGGACCGCGACAGGGTACGAACGGGGAGCTGTTTTTT.

In its sample, this clone was seen once. This chain links TRBV7-9 with TRBJ2-5; 10 bases map to TRBD2. The V gene end was trimmed by 9 bases and the J gene end by 5 bases; junction bases not matched to a gene: 9. Germline CDR1 SEHNR, CDR2 FQNEAQ (reference sequence). This CDR3 region has 14 residues. For the CDR3, the DNA is TGTGCCAGTACAAGCGGGAGGGCTGGTGAGACCCAGTACTTC. Translating it yields CASTSGRAGETQYF.

In DNA form, the CDR3 reads TGTGCCAGCAGCTTAGATGGTGGCCCTAAGGAGACCCAGTACTTC. The encoded protein is CASSLDGGPKETQYF. The chain uses TRBV11-2 and TRBJ2-5; D gene unclear. Germline V gives CDR1 SGHAT, CDR2 FQNNGV. This CDR3 is 15 amino acids long. V lost 0 bases and J 5 bases, leaving 13 bases between the germline ends. The full variable domain, completed using reference TRBV11-2 and TRBJ2-5, is EAGVAQSPRYKIIEKRQSVAFWCNPISGHATLYWYQQILGQGPKLLIQFQNNGVVDDSQLPKDRFSAERLKGVDSTLKIQPAKLEDSAVYLCASSLDGGPKETQYFGPGTRLLVL.

This chain links TRBV27 with TRBJ1-6; unclear D gene. Germline lookup yields CDR1 MNHEY and CDR2 SMNVEV (reference sequence). The germline V and J ends were trimmed by 3 bases and 14 bases, with 14 bases remaining between them. The CDR3 runs 13 residues. CDR3 amino acids: CASSLATAGSLHF. Here the CDR3 DNA reads TGTGCCAGCAGTTTGGCCACGGCAGGTTCCCTCCACTTT.

As for this clone: Distinct nucleotide sequences in the sample also encode this CDR3. The V and J genes are TRBV10-3 and TRBJ1-5; TRBD1 is a possible D gene (6 bases). The germline V gene encodes CDR1 ENHRY and CDR2 SYGVKD. Trimming took 6 bases from V and 4 from J, leaving 10 bases between them. The CDR3 runs to 13 residues. CDR3 nucleotides: TGTGCCATCAGACGGGACATAAATCAGCCCCAGCATTTT. Its translation is CAIRRDINQPQHF.

The chain employs TRBV7-9 and TRBJ1-1; D unresolved. The V end lost 3 bases, the J end lost 7 bases, and 18 bases lay between the germline ends. The CDR3 runs to 15 residues. Looked up from germline, CDR1 is SEHNR and CDR2 is FQNEAQ (reference sequence). In nucleotides, the CDR3 is TGTGCCAGCAGCTTTAACGGCCGGGAAAGGGATGAAGCTTTCTTT. As protein: CASSFNGRERDEAFF.

The J gene is TRBJ2-4, the V gene TRBV5-1; the D gene could be TRBD1 or TRBD2 (6 bases each). Germline CDR1 and CDR2: SGHRS and YFSETQ. This CDR3 has 15 residues. The V end was cut by 2 bases, the J end by 4 bases, with 13 bases between. CDR3 in DNA: TGCGCCAGCAGCTTTACCACGGGGGCGAAAAACATTCAGTACTTC. Translating gives CASSFTTGAKNIQYF.

Concerning this clone: Other nucleotide sequences from this sample produce the same CDR3. The chain carries TRBV30 and TRBJ2-7; D uncertain. The germline V and J ends were trimmed by 0 bases and 2 bases, with 8 bases remaining between them. Germline V gene lookup returns CDR1 GTSNPN and CDR2 SVGIG (reference sequence). This CDR3 spans 13 amino acids. The CDR3 DNA reads TGTGCCTGGAGTGTTAACGGGCCCTACGAGCAGTACTTC. Residues: CAWSVNGPYEQYF. The complete variable domain, with remaining parts taken from reference TRBV30 and TRBJ2-7, reads SQTIHQWPATLVQPVGSPLSLECTVEGTSNPNLYWYRQAAGRGLQLLFYSVGIGQISSEVPQNLSASRPQDRQFILSSKKLLLSDSGFYLCAWSVNGPYEQYFGPGTRLTVT.

The CDR3: CASSYSLRVGEKLFF. The CDR3 DNA reads as TGTGCCAGCAGTTACTCGCTCAGGGTTGGTGAAAAACTGTTTTTT. The gene calls are TRBV6-5 and TRBJ1-4, with TRBD1 as a possible D gene (5 bases). The germline V gene has CDR1 MNHEY and CDR2 SVGAGI. CDR3 length equals 15 residues. The V and J ends lost 0 bases and 7 bases respectively, with 12 bases between them.